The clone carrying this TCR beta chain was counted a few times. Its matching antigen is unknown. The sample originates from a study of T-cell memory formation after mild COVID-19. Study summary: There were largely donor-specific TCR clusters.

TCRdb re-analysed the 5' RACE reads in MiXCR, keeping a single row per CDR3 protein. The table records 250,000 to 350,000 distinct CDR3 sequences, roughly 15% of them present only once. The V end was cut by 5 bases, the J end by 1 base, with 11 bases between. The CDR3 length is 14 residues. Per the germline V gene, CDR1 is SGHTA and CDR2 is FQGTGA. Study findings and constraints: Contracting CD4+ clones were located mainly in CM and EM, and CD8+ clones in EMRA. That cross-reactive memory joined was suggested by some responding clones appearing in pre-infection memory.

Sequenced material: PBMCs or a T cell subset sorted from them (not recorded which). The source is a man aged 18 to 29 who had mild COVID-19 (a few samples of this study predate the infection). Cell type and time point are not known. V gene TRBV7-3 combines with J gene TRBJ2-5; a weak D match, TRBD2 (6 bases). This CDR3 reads CASSPAGSQETQYF. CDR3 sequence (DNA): TGTGCCAGCAGCCCGGCCGGGAGCCAAGAGACCCAGTACTTC. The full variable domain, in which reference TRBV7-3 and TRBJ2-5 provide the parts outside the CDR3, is GAGVSQTPSNKVTEKGKYVELRCDPISGHTALYWYRQSLGQGPEFLIYFQGTGAADDSGLPNDRFFAVRPEGSVSTLKIQRTERGDSAVYLCASSPAGSQETQYFGPGTRLLVL.